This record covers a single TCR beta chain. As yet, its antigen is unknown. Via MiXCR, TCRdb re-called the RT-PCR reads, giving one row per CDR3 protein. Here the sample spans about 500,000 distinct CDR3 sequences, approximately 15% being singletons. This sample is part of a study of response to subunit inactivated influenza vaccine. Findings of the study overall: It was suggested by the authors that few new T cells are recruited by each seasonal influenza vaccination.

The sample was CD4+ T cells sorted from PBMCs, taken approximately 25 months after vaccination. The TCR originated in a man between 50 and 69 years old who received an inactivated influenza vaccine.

CDR3 coding DNA: TGCGCCAGCAACATAGGGGACAGCCAAGCCAAAAACATTCAGTACTTC. The encoded protein is CASNIGDSQAKNIQYF. J is TRBJ2-4 and V is TRBV5-1, with 7 positions matching TRBD1. With V trimmed by 6 bases and J by 0 bases, 9 bases remained unmatched. Looked up from germline, CDR1 is SGHRS and CDR2 is YFSETQ. This CDR3 is 16 amino acids long.